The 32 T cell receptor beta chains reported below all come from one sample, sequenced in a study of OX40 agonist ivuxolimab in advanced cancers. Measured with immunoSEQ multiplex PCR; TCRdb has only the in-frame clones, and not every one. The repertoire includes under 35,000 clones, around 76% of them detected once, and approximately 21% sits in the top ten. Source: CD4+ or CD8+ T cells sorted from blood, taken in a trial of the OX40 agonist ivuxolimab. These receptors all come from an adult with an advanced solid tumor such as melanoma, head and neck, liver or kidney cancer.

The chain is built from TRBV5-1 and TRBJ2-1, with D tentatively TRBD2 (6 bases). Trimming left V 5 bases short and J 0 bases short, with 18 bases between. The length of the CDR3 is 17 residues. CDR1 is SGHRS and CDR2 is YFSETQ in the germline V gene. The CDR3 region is CASRGGGEADSYNEQFF. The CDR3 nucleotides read TGCGCCAGCAGAGGCGGCGGGGAGGCGGACTCCTACAATGAGCAGTTCTTC.

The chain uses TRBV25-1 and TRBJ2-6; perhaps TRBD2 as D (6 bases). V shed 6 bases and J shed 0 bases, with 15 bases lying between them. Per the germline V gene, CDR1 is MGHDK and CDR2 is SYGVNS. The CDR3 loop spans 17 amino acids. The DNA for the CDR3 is TGTGCCAGCAGCGGGGGACGCCAGGACTCTGGGGCCAACGTCCTGACTTTC. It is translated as CASSGGRQDSGANVLTF.

The CDR3 here is CAIRGGGTDTQYF. CDR3 nucleotides: TGTGCCATCCGGGGGGGTGGCACAGATACGCAGTATTTT. V gene TRBV10-3 combines with J gene TRBJ2-3; TRBD2 matches at 8 bases. The junction had 2 bases not matched to a gene; V was cut back by 8 bases and J by 1 base. The length of the CDR3 is 13 residues. Germline-derived CDR1 and CDR2 are ENHRY and SYGVKD.

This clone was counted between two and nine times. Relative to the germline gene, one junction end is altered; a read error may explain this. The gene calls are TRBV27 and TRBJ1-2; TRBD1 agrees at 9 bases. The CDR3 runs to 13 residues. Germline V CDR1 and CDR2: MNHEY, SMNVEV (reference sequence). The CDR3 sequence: CASSFTGTGSLDF. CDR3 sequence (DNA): TGTGCCAGCAGTTTTACCGGGACAGGGAGTCTCGACTTC.

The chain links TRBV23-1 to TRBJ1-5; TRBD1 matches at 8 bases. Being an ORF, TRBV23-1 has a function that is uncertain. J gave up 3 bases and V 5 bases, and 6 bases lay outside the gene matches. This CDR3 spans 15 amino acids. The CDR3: CASSWARGHNQPQHF. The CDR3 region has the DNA TGCGCCAGCAGTTGGGCCAGGGGGCACAATCAGCCCCAGCATTTT.

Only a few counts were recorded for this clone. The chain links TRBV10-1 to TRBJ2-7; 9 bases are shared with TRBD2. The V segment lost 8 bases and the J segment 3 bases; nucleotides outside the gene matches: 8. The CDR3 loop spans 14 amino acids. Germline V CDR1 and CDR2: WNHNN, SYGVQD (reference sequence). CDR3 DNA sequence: TGCGCCAGCGGAGACGGGACTAGCCGCTACGAGCAGTACTTC. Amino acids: CASGDGTSRYEQYF.

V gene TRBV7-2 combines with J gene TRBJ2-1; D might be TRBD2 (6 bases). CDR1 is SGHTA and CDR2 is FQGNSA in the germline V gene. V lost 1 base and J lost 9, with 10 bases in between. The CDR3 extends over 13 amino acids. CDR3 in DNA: TGTGCCAGCAGCTTAGAGCGGGCGGCTGAGCAGTTCTTC. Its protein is CASSLERAAEQFF.

CDR3 DNA sequence: TGTGCCAGCAGCTTAGGGGCCTTAGGTACCGGGGAGCTGTTTTTT. Its protein is CASSLGALGTGELFF. V usage is TRBV7-8 and J usage is TRBJ2-2; D not certain. CDR3 length equals 15 residues. Germline CDR1 is SGHVS and CDR2 is FQNEAQ. V was pared by 1 base and J by 5 bases, with 11 bases between.

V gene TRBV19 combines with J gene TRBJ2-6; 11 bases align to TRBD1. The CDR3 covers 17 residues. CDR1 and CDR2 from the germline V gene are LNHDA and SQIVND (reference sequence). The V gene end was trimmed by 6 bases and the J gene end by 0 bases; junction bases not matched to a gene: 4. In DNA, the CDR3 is TGTGCCAGTAGCCGGACAGGGGGCAGCTCTGGGGCCAACGTCCTGACTTTC. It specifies CASSRTGGSSGANVLTF.

The CDR3 loop is CASSKSQKDRGTDTQYF. CDR3 coding DNA: TGTGCCAGCAGCAAATCCCAAAAGGACAGGGGAACAGATACGCAGTATTTT. The chain joins TRBV21-1 to TRBJ2-3; the table assigns TRBD1, which was not confirmed against the DNA. TRBV21-1 is an annotated pseudogene. The CDR3 has 17 residues.

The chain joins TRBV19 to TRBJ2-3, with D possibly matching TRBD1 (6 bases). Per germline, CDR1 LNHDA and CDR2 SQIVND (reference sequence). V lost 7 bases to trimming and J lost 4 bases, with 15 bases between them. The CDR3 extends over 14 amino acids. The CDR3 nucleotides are TGTGCCAGTATGGGACAAGGGGGACCAGATACGCAGTATTTT. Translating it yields CASMGQGGPDTQYF.

The DNA of the CDR3 is TGTGCCAGTAGTATGGCGGGACAGGGGGCGCGTGGCTACACCTTC. Amino acids: CASSMAGQGARGYTF. The genes are TRBV19 and TRBJ1-2; 12 bases line up with TRBD1. This CDR3 spans 15 amino acids. V shed 3 bases and J 7 bases; nucleotides not matched to a gene: 6. CDR1 and CDR2 from the germline V gene are LNHDA and SQIVND (reference sequence).

For the CDR3, the DNA is TGTGCCAGCAGATGGACTAGCGGGGCCTACGAGCAGTACTTC. Its protein product is CASRWTSGAYEQYF. The genes are TRBV6-1 and TRBJ2-7; 12 bases are a match to TRBD2. The CDR3 has 14 amino acids. Germline trimming cut 6 bases from V and 2 bases from J; bases unmatched to any gene: 2. The germline V gene encodes CDR1 MNHNS and CDR2 SASEGT.

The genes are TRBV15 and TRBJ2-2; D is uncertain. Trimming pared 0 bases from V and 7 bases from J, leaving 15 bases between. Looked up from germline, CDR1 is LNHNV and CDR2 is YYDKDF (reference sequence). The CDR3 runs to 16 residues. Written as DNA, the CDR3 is TGTGCCACCAGCAGAGATGGGCCCATCCACGTCGGGGAGCTGTTTTTT. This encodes CATSRDGPIHVGELFF. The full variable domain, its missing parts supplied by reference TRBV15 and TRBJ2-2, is DAMVIQNPRYQVTQFGKPVTLSCSQTLNHNVMYWYQQKSSQAPKLLFHYYDKDFNNEADTPDNFQSRRPNTSFCFLDIRSPGLGDTAMYLCATSRDGPIHVGELFFGEGSRLTVL.

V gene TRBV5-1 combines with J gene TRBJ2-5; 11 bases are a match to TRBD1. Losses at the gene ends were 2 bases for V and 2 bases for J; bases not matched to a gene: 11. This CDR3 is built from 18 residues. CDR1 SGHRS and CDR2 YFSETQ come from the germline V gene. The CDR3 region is CASSFNRDRGFRQETQYF. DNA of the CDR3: TGCGCCAGCAGCTTTAACCGGGACAGGGGGTTTCGGCAAGAGACCCAGTACTTC.

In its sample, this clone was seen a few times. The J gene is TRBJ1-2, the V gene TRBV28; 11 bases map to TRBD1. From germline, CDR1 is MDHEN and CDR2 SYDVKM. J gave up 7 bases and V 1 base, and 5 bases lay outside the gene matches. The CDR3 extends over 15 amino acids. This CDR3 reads CASSLLGTGGSGYTF. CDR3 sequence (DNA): TGTGCCAGCAGTTTATTAGGGACAGGGGGATCTGGCTACACCTTC.

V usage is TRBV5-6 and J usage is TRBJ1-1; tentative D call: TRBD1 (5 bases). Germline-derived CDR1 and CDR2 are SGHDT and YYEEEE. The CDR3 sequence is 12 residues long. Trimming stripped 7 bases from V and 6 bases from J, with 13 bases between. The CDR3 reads CASAWGRAEAFF. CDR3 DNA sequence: TGTGCCAGCGCGTGGGGACGCGCTGAAGCTTTCTTT.

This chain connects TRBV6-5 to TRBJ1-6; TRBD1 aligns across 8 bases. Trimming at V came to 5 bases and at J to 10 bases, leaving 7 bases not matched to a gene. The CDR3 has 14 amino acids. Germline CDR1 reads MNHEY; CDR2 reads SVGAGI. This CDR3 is CASSGQGNYSPLHF. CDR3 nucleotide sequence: TGTGCCAGCAGTGGACAGGGAAACTACTCACCCCTCCACTTT.

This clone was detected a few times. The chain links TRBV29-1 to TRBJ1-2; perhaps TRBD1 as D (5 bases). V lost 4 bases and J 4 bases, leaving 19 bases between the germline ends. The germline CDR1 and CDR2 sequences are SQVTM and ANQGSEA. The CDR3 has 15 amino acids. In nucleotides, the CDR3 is TGCAGCGTTGGCGACAGTATATTGACAACCTATGGCTACACCTTC. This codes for CSVGDSILTTYGYTF. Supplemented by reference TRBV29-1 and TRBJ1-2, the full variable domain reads SAVISQKPSRDICQRGTSLTIQCQVDSQVTMMFWYRQQPGQSLTLIATANQGSEATYESGFVIDKFPISRPNLTFSTLTVSNMSPEDSSIYLCSVGDSILTTYGYTFGSGTRLTVV.

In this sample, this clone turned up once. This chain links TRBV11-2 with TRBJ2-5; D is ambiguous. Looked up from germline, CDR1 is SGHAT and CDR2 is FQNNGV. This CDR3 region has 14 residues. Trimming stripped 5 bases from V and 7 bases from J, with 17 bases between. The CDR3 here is CASSHHDKRGTQYF. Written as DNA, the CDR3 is TGTGCCAGCAGCCATCACGACAAACGAGGGACCCAGTACTTC.

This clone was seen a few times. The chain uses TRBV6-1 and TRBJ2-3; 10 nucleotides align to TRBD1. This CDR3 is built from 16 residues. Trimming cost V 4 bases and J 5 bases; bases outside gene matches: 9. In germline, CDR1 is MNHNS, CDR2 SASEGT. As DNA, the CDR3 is TGTGCCAGCAGTGTCCGACAGGGGGCGAGAATAGATACGCAGTATTTT. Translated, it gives CASSVRQGARIDTQYF.

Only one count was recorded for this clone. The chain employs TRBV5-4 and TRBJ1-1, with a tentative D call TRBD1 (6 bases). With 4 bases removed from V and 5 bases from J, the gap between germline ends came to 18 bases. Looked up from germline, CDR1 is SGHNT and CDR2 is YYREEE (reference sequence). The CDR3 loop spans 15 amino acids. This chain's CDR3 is CASSPKEGRGTEAFF. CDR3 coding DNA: TGTGCCAGCAGCCCCAAGGAGGGGAGGGGGACTGAAGCTTTCTTT.

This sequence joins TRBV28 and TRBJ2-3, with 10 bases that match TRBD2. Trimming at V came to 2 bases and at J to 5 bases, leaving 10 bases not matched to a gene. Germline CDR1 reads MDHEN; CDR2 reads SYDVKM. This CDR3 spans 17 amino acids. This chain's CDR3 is CASSLRRLAGEGDTQYF. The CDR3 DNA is TGTGCCAGCAGTTTAAGGCGGCTAGCGGGAGAAGGAGATACGCAGTATTTT.

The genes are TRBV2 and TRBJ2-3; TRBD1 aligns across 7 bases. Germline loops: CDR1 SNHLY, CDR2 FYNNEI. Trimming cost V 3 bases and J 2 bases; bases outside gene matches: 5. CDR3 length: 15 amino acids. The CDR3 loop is CASSDGDRDTDTQYF. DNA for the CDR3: TGTGCCAGCAGTGATGGAGACAGGGACACAGATACGCAGTATTTT.

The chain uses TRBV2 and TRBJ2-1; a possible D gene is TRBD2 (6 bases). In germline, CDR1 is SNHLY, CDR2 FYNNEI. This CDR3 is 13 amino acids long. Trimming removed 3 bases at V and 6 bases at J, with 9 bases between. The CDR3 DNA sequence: TGTGCCAGCAGTGAGCAGCGGGTCAATGAGCAGTTCTTC. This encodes CASSEQRVNEQFF.

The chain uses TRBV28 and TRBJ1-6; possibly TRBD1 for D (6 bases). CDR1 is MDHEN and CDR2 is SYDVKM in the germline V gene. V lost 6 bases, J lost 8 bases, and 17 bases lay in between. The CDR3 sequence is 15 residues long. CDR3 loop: CASSPQTGLHSPLHF. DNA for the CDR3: TGTGCCAGCAGCCCCCAGACAGGCCTCCATTCACCCCTCCACTTT.

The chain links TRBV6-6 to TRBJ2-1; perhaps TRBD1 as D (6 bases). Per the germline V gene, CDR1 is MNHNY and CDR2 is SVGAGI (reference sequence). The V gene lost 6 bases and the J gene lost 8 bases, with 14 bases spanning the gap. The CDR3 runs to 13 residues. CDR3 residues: CASSPTGFDEQFF. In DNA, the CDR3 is TGTGCCAGCAGCCCTACAGGGTTCGATGAGCAGTTCTTC.

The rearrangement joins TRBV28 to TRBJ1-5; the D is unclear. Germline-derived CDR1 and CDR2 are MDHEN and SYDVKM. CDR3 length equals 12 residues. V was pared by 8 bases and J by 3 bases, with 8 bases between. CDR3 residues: CASGLNNQPQHF. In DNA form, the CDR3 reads TGTGCCAGCGGACTGAACAATCAGCCCCAGCATTTT.

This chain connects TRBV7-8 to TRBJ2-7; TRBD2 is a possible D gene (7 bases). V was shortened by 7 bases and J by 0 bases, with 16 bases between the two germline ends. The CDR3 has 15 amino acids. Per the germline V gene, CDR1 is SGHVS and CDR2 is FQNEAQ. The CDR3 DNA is TGTGCCAGCAACCTTTGGGGAGGGGGCTCCTACGAGCAGTACTTC. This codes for CASNLWGGGSYEQYF.

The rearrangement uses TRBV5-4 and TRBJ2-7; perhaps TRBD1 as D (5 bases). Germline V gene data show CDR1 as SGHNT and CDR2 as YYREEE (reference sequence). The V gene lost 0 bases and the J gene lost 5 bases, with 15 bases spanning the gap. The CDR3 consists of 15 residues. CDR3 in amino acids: CASSLEGSGGNEQYF. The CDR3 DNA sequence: TGTGCCAGCAGCTTGGAGGGGTCAGGTGGGAACGAGCAGTACTTC.

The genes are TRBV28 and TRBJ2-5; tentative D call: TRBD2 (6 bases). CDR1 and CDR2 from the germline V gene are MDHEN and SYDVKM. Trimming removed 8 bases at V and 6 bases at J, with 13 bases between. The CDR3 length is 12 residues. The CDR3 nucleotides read TGTGCCAGCGGGGGGTCCGGGCAGACCCAGTACTTC. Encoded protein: CASGGSGQTQYF.

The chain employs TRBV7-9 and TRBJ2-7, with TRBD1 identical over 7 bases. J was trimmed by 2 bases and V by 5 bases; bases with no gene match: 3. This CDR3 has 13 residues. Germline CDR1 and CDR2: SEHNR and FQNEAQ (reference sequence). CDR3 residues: CASSRDSTYEQYF. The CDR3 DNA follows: TGTGCCAGCAGCCGGGACAGTACCTACGAGCAGTACTTC.